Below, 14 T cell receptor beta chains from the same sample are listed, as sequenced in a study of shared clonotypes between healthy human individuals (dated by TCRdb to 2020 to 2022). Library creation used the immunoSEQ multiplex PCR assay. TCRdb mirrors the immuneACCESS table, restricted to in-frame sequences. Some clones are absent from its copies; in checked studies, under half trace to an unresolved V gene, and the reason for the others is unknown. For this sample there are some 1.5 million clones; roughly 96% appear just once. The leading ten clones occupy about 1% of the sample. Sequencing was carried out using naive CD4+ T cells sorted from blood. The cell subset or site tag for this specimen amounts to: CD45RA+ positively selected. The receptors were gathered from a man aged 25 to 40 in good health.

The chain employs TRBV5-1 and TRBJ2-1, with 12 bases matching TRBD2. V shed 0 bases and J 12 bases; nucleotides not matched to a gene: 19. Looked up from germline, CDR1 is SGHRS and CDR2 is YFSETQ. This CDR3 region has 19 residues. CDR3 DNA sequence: TGCGCCAGCAGCTTGGACCCCCCGGCAGCTAGCGGGAGGGCCCTCAGGCAGTTCTTC. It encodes CASSLDPPAASGRALRQFF.

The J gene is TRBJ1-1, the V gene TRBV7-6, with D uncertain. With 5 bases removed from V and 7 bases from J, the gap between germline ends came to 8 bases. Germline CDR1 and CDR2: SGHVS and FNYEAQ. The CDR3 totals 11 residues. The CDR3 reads CASSLSHEAFF. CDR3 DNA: TGTGCCAGCAGCCTCAGCCATGAAGCTTTCTTT.

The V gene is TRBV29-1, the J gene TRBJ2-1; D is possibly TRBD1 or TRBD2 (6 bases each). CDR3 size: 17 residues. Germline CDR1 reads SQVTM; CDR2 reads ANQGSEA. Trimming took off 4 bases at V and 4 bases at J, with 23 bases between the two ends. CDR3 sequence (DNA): TGCAGCGTTGTAAAGAACAGGGAGGTATTCGAATACAATGAGCAGTTCTTC. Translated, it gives CSVVKNREVFEYNEQFF.

CDR3 sequence reads: CASSRGSRDTGELFF. As DNA, the CDR3 is TGTGCCAGCAGCCGGGGGTCTAGGGACACCGGGGAGCTGTTTTTT. The chain couples TRBV7-9 to TRBJ2-2; possible D gene TRBD2, 6 bases. Between the trimmed V and J ends, which lost 5 bases and 3 bases, there was a span of 13 bases. Per the germline V gene, CDR1 is SEHNR and CDR2 is FQNEAQ (reference sequence). This CDR3 spans 15 amino acids.

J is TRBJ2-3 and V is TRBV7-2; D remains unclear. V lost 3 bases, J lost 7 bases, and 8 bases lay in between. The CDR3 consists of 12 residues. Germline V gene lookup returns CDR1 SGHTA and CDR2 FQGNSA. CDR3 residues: CASSFSLHTQYF. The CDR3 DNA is TGTGCCAGCAGCTTCAGTCTACATACGCAGTATTTT.

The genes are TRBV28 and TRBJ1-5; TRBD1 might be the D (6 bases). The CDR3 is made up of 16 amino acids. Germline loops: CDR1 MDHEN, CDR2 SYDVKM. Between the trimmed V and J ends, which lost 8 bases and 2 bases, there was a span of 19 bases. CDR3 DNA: TGTGCCAGCCGGGGGCCGGGAAGTCCGGGCAATCAGCCCCAGCATTTT. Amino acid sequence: CASRGPGSPGNQPQHF.

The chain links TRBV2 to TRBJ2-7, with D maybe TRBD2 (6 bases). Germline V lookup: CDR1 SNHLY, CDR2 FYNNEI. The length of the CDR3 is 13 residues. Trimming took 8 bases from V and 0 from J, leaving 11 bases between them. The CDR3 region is CASDGDFSYEQYF. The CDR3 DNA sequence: TGTGCCAGCGATGGGGACTTCTCCTACGAGCAGTACTTC.

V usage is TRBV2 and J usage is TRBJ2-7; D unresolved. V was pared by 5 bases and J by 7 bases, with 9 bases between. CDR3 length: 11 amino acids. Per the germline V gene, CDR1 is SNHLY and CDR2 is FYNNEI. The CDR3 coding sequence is TGTGCCAGCAGTAACCTTGGAGAGCAGTACTTC. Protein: CASSNLGEQYF. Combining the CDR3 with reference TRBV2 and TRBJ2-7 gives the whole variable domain EPEVTQTPSHQVTQMGQEVILRCVPISNHLYFYWYRQILGQKVEFLVSFYNNEISEKSEIFDDQFSVERPDGSNFTLKIRSTKLEDSAMYFCASSNLGEQYFGPGTRLTVT.

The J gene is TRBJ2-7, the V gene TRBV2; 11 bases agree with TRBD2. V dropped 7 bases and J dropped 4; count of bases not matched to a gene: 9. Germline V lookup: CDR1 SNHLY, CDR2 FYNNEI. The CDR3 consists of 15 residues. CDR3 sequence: CASKATSGILYEQYF. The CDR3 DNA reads TGTGCCAGCAAGGCGACTAGCGGGATTCTTTACGAGCAGTACTTC.

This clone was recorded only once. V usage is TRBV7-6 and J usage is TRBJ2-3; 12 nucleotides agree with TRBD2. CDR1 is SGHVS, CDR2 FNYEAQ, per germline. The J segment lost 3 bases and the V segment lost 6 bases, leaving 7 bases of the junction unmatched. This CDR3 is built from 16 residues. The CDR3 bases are TGTGCCAGCAGACGACTAGCGGGAGAAGGTACAGATACGCAGTATTTT. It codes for CASRRLAGEGTDTQYF.

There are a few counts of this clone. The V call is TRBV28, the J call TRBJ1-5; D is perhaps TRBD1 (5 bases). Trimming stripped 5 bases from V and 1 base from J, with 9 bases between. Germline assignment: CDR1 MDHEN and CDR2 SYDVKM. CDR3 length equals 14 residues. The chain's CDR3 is CASSLRQSNQPQHF. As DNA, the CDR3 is TGTGCCAGCAGTCTCAGACAGAGCAATCAGCCCCAGCATTTT.

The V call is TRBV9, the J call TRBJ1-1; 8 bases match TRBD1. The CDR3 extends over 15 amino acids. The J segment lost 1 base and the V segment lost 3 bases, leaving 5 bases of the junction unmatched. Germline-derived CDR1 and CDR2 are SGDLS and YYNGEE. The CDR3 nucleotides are TGTGCCAGCAGCGCCAGGGGGCTGGAGAACACTGAAGCTTTCTTT. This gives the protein CASSARGLENTEAFF.

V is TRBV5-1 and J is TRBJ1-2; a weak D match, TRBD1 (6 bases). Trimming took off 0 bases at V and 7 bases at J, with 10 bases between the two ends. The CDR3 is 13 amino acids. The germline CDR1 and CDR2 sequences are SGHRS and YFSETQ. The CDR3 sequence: CASSLGTGRGYTF. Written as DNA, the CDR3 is TGCGCCAGCAGCTTGGGAACAGGGCGTGGCTACACCTTC.

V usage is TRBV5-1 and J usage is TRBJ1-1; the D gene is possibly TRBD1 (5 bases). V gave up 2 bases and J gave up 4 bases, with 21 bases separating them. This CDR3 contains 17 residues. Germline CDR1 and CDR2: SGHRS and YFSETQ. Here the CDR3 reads CASSFRGQSAGGTEAFF. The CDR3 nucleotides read TGCGCCAGCAGCTTCCGGGGCCAAAGTGCGGGGGGCACTGAAGCTTTCTTT.